Presented here are 4 T cell receptor beta chains from one specimen sequenced in a study of blood T cell repertoires in COVID-19. The method was immunoSEQ multiplex PCR; TCRdb's version includes in-frame clones alone and lacks a portion of them. The table shows 180,000 or so clones, with approximately 80% occurring only once. Sequencing input: PBMCs or T cells enriched from blood (not recorded which). The receptors derive from a woman aged 55-69 years who had recovered from COVID-19.

The V gene is TRBV29-1, the J gene TRBJ1-1; D ambiguous. Germline lookup yields CDR1 SQVTM and CDR2 ANQGSEA. Trimming shortened V by 5 bases and J by 0 bases, and 16 bases separated the two germline ends. The CDR3 runs to 15 residues. The CDR3 DNA follows: TGCAGCGTTTCTAAACCGGTGGAGTTGAACACTGAAGCTTTCTTT. It codes for CSVSKPVELNTEAFF.

J is TRBJ2-3 and V is TRBV10-3; 14 nucleotides agree with TRBD2. The ends lost 4 bases at V and 2 bases at J; junction bases unmatched: 11. Germline CDR1 and CDR2: ENHRY and SYGVKD. The CDR3 is 19 amino acids. CDR3 DNA: TGTGCCATCAGTGGAGCTGGACTAGCGGGAGGACCAATCACAGATACGCAGTATTTT. The encoded protein is CAISGAGLAGGPITDTQYF.

This chain links TRBV6-2 or TRBV6-3 with TRBJ1-6, with 12 bases aligning to TRBD1. V dropped 6 bases and J dropped 10; count of bases not matched to a gene: 7. The CDR3 contains 15 residues. CDR1 and CDR2 (germline): MNHEY, SVGEGT. The CDR3 coding sequence is TGTGCCAGCAGCCTCTCGGGACAGGGGGCCTCACCCCTCCACTTT. It codes for CASSLSGQGASPLHF.

V is TRBV27 and J is TRBJ2-7, with TRBD1 as a possible D gene (6 bases). The CDR3 totals 16 residues. Trimming removed 3 bases at V and 0 bases at J, with 15 bases between. Germline lookup yields CDR1 MNHEY and CDR2 SMNVEV (reference sequence). The CDR3 protein is CASSFTGPHGSYEQYF. The CDR3 coding sequence is TGTGCCAGCAGTTTTACAGGGCCCCATGGCTCCTACGAGCAGTACTTC.